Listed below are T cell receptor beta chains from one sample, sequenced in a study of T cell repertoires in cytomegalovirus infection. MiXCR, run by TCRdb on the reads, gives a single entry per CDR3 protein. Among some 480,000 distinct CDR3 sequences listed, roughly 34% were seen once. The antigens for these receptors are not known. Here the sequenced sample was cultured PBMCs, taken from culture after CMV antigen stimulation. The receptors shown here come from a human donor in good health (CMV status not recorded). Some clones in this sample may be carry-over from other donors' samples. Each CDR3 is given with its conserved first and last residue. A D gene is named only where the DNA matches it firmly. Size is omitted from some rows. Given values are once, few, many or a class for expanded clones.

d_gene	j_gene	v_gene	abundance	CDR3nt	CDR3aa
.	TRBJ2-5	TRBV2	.	TGTGCCAGCAAGCCGATCGGGGCATGGGAGACCCAGTACTTC	CASKPIGAWETQYF
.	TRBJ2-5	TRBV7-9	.	TGTGCCAGCAGCTTGACAGAGCAAGAGACCCAGTACTTC	CASSLTEQETQYF
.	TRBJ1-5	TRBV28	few	TGTGCCAGCAGTTTCCGGGGCCCGGGGCAGCCCCAGCATTTT	CASSFRGPGQPQHF
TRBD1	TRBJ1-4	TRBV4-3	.	TGCGCCAGCAGCCAAGGGGACAGGGAAGAAAAACTGTTTTTT	CASSQGDREEKLFF
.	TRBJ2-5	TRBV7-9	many	TGTGCCAGCAGGAAGACAGGATTCCAAGAGACCCAGTACTTC	CASRKTGFQETQYF
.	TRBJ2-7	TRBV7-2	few	TGTGCCAGCAGCTCGTCCGGGACGGCAGCCTACGAGCAGTACTTC	CASSSSGTAAYEQYF
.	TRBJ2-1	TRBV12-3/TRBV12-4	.	TGTGCCAGCAGGAACCTTTCGCCGGTCTTCGTCACCTACAATGAGCAGTTCTTC	CASRNLSPVFVTYNEQFF
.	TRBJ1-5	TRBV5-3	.	TGTGCCAGAAGCAAACGGGGCTATCAGCCCCAGCATTTT	CARSKRGYQPQHF
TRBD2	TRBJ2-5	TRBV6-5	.	TGTGCCAGCAGTTACGAACTAGCGCAAGAGACCCAGTACTTC	CASSYELAQETQYF
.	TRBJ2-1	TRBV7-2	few	TGTGCCAGCAGCCTACTACTTTACAATGAGCAGTTCTTC	CASSLLLYNEQFF
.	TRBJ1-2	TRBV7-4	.	TGTGCCAGCAGCTTAACGCCGGTAGATGGCTACACCTTC	CASSLTPVDGYTF
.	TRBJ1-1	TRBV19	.	TGTGCCAGTAGTATACGGGACCGAGAAGCTTTCTTT	CASSIRDREAFF
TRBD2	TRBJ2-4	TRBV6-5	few	TGTGCCAGCAGTTACTCCGGGACTAGAAAAAACATTCAGTACTTC	CASSYSGTRKNIQYF
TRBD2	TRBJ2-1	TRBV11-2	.	TGTGCCAGCAGCTTTATAGGGACTAGCGGTAGCAATGAGCAGTTCTTC	CASSFIGTSGSNEQFF
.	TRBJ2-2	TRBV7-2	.	TGTGCCAGCAGCCCGCAGGGTCTCCGGGAGCTGTTTTTT	CASSPQGLRELFF
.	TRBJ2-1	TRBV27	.	TGTGCCAGCAGTTTAATAGGGGGGAGGGTGAGCTCCTACAATGAGCAGTTCTTC	CASSLIGGRVSSYNEQFF
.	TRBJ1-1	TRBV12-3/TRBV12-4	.	TGTGCCAGCAGTTTCCCAGGGAGTGATTGGACAACTGAAGCTTTCTTT	CASSFPGSDWTTEAFF
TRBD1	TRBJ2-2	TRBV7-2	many	TGTGCCAGCAGTCCTAGGGGGACAGGGAGTTTCGCGAACACCGGGGAGCTGTTTTTT	CASSPRGTGSFANTGELFF
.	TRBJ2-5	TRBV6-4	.	TGTGCCAGCAGTGATCGCGGTAGCCCAGGGGAGACCCAGTACTTC	CASSDRGSPGETQYF
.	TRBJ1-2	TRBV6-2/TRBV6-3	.	TGTGCCAGCAGTCCGCGAGGGACCTATGGCTACACCTTC	CASSPRGTYGYTF
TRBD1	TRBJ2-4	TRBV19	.	TGTGCCAGTGCCCCCAAGGGGGCATTGGTCAAAAACATTCAGTACTTC	CASAPKGALVKNIQYF
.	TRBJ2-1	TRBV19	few	TGTGCCAGTAGTATAACGCTAGGTTCCTACAATGAGCAGTTCTTC	CASSITLGSYNEQFF
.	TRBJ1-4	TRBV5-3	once	TGTGCCAGCAGCTTATGGGGTGAAAAACTGTTTTTT	CASSLWGEKLFF
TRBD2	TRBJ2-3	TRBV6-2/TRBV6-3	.	TGTGCCAGCAGTTATTCCACTAGCGGGAGGGCCGGCGCTCCCACAGATACGCAGTATTTT	CASSYSTSGRAGAPTDTQYF
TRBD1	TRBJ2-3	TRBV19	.	TGTGCCAGTAGTACCCGGGACAGGATTAGCACAGATACGCAGTATTTT	CASSTRDRISTDTQYF
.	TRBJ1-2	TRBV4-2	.	TGTGCCAGCAGCCAAGATGTGGCGGGATTAGGGAACTATGGCTACACCTTC	CASSQDVAGLGNYGYTF
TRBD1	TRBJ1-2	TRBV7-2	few	TGTGCCAGCAGAATCCGGGGACAGGGGGCTAGTGGCTACACCTTC	CASRIRGQGASGYTF
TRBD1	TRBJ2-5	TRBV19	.	TGTGCCAGTAGTGCGACAGGGAATTACCAAGAGACCCAGTACTTC	CASSATGNYQETQYF
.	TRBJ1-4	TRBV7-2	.	TGTGCCAGCAGGGGAGGTGCAAGGTCGAATGAAAAACTGTTTTTT	CASRGGARSNEKLFF
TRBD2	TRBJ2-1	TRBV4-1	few	TGCGCCAGCAGCCAGAGGACTAGAACTAGCGGGAGTGTTGAGCAGTTCTTC	CASSQRTRTSGSVEQFF
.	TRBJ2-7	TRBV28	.	TGTGCCAGCAGTTTATCCGGCCCGGGGTACGAGCAGTACTTC	CASSLSGPGYEQYF
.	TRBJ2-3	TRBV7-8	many	TGTGCCAGCAGCTTCGTAGAGGATAGCGCTCTGGGAGATACGCAGTATTTT	CASSFVEDSALGDTQYF
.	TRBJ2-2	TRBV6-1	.	TGTGCCAGCAGTTCCTGGACTAACGGAAAAACCGGGGAGCTGTTTTTT	CASSSWTNGKTGELFF
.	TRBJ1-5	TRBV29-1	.	TGCAGCGTCGGTTGGGGGGTAGGTCAGCCCCAGCATTTT	CSVGWGVGQPQHF
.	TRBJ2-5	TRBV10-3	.	TGTGCCATCAGCGCAGTGAAGTTCCAAGAGACCCAGTACTTC	CAISAVKFQETQYF
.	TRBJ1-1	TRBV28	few	TGTGCCAGCATCCTATTTGGCACTGAAGCTTTCTTT	CASILFGTEAFF
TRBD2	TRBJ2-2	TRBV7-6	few	TGTGCCAGCAGCTTAGGTGGCGGGAGGGCCGCGAACACCGGGGAGCTGTTTTTT	CASSLGGGRAANTGELFF
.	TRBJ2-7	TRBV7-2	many	TGTGCCAGCAGCTCCCGCGGTGGAAGTTCCGAGCAGTACTTC	CASSSRGGSSEQYF
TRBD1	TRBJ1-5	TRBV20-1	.	TGCAGTGCTCATCAGGGGGGGGAGACTCAGCCCCAGCATTTT	CSAHQGGETQPQHF
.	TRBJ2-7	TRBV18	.	TGTGCCAGCTCACCACCGGTATCTATGGAGCAGTACTTC	CASSPPVSMEQYF
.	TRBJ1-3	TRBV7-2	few	TGTGCCAGCAGCTTCAATGGGAGAAACACCATATATTTT	CASSFNGRNTIYF